This T cell receptor beta chain is drawn from a study of human T cells and chemical hapten exposure (dated by TCRdb to about 2021). About the study as a whole: Libraries were pooled for sequencing, and per-sample TCR yields varied mainly because of small differences in library volumes within the pool. Peripheral blood TCR repertoire changes were tracked in vivo in alopecia patients during primary and secondary sensitization to the hapten diphenylcyclopropenone (DPC). From each blood RNA sample, both TCR alpha and TCR beta chains were sequenced.

The full study reports these points: Repeated subsampling changed both the strength of the expansion versus patch-test correlation and the threshold at which the correlation became significant. The number of TCRs above 1 in 1000 frequency did not change with DPC sensitization; there was no evidence of global repertoire structure alterations.

The germline V gene sets CDR1 to KGHSH and CDR2 to LQKENI. V is reduced by 4 bases and J by 2 bases, leaving a spacing of 18 bases between them. The CDR3 goes from the cysteine to the phenylalanine over 16 residues. Only the CDR3 region is kept as DNA, spanning 48 bases read in frame from base 1. Library creation used RACE. The run used a NextSeq 500. During library preparation, unique molecular identifiers were attached to individual cDNA molecules so that TCRs could be counted quantitatively and reproducibly. The authors' analysis ran thus. The median number of TCRs per sample was some 100,000, ranging from about 20,000 to 750,000. The Decombinator software suite was used to annotate V, J and CDR3 in the TCR reads. For the PS versus PT1 abundance plots, all samples were subsampled to the same number of TCRs (28,000). Expanded TCRs were defined as absent before sensitization and observed at least eight times at the 2-week time point. The raw public data were reprocessed by TCRdb itself: fastp quality trimming at Q25, MiXCR clonotype calling, in-frame beta chains only. Rows with one shared CDR3 protein collapse into an entry with the most common genes and DNA. The V and J calls come from TCRdb's annotation, not from the publication. Within this sample are roughly 43,000 distinct CDR3 sequences, with 3% to 4% of them counted one time only. The top ten clones comprise 4.5% to 6.5% of the sample.

This clonotype was detected a few times. Its antigen is not yet known. Per-base quality was not reported, and no clone a single base away is much larger than it. The sample's time point, from its label and the paper: healthy volunteer bleed at 6 weeks. Total RNA was extracted from unfractionated whole blood collected in Tempus Blood RNA tubes. Five or six healthy volunteers served as TCR sequencing controls and were bled at day 0, 2 weeks and 6 weeks. This receptor chain uses TRBV18 and TRBJ2-7; matching of 5 bases hints at TRBD1 as the D gene. This TCR was recovered from a human donor in good health. Some clones in this sample may be carry-over from other donors' samples. The sequenced sample consisted of whole blood. The bases are TGTGCCAGCTCACAACCGATTGACAGAGTGCCCTACGAGCAGTACTTC. This is translated as CASSQPIDRVPYEQYF.